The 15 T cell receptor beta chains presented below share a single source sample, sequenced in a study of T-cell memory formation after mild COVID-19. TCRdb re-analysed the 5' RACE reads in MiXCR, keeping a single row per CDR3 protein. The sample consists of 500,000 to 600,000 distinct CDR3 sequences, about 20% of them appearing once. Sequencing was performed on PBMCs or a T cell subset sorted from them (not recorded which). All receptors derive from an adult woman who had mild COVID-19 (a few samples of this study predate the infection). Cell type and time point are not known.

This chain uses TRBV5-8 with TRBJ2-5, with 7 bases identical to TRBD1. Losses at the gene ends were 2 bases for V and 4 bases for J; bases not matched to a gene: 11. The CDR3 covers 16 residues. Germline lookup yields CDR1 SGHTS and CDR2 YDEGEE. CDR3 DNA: TGTGCCAGCAGCTTAACCTACAGGGGCAGGGGAGAGACCCAGTACTTC. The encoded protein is CASSLTYRGRGETQYF.

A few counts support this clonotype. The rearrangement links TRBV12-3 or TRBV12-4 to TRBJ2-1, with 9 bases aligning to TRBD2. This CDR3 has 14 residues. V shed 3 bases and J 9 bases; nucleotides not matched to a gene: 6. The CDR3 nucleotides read TGTGCCAGCAGTTTGCTAGCGGGAATGGGTGAGCAGTTCTTC. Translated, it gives CASSLLAGMGEQFF.

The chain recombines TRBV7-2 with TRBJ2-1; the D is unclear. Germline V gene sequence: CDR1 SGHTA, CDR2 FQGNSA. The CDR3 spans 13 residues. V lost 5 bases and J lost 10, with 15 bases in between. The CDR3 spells CASSLYTVREQFF. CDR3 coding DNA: TGTGCCAGCAGCCTGTATACTGTTAGGGAGCAGTTCTTC.

CDR3 DNA sequence: TGTGCCAGCAGTGAAGAGTCGCCAGCCGTCTACGAGCAGTACTTC. Translated: CASSEESPAVYEQYF. The chain links TRBV2 to TRBJ2-7, with D uncertain. Trimming pared 1 base from V and 3 bases from J, leaving 13 bases between. The CDR3 loop spans 15 amino acids. Germline assignment: CDR1 SNHLY and CDR2 FYNNEI. The full variable domain, its missing parts supplied by reference TRBV2 and TRBJ2-7, is EPEVTQTPSHQVTQMGQEVILRCVPISNHLYFYWYRQILGQKVEFLVSFYNNEISEKSEIFDDQFSVERPDGSNFTLKIRSTKLEDSAMYFCASSEESPAVYEQYFGPGTRLTVT.

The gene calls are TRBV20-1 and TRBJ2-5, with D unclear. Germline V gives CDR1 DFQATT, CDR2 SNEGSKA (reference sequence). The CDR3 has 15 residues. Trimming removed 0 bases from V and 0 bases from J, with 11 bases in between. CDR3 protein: CSAREHGWYQETQYF. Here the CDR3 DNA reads TGCAGTGCTAGAGAGCACGGTTGGTACCAAGAGACCCAGTACTTC.

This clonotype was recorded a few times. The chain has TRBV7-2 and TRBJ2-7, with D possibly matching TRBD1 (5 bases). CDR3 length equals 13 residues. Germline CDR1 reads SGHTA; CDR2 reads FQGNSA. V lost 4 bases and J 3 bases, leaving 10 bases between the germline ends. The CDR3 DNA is TGTGCCAGCAGCTCCGGACACCTCTACGAGCAGTACTTC. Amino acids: CASSSGHLYEQYF. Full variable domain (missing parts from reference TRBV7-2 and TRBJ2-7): GAGVSQSPSNKVTEKGKDVELRCDPISGHTALYWYRQSLGQGLEFLIYFQGNSAPDKSGLPSDRFSAERTGGSVSTLTIQRTQQEDSAVYLCASSSGHLYEQYFGPGTRLTVT.

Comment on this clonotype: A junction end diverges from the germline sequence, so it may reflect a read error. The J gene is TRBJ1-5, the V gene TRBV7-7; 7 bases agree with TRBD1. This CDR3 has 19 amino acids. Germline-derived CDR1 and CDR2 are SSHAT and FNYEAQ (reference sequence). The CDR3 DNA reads TGTGCTAGCAGCCATGACAGGTCCCAGGGGGTCGGGAGCAATCAGCCCCAGCATTTT. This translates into CASSHDRSQGVGSNQPQHF.

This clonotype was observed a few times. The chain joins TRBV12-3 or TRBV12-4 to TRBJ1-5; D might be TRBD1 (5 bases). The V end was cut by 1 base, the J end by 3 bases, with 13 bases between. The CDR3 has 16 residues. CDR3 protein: CASSLGKGPYNQPQHF. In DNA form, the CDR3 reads TGTGCCAGCAGTTTAGGAAAGGGGCCCTACAATCAGCCCCAGCATTTT.

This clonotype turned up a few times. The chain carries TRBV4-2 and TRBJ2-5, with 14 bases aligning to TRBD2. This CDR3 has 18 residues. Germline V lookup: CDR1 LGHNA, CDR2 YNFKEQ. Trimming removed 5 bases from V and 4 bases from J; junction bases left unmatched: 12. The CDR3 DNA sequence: TGTGCCAGCAGCTCTTCGACTAGCGGGAGGGCCAAGGGAGAGACCCAGTACTTC. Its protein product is CASSSSTSGRAKGETQYF.

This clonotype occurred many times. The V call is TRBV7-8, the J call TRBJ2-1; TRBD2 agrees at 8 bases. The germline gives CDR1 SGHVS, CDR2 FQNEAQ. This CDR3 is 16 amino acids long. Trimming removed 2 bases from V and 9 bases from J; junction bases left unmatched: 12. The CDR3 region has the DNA TGTGCCAGCAGCTTATCTCAAGGACTAGCTGAGGGTGAGCAGTTCTTC. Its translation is CASSLSQGLAEGEQFF.

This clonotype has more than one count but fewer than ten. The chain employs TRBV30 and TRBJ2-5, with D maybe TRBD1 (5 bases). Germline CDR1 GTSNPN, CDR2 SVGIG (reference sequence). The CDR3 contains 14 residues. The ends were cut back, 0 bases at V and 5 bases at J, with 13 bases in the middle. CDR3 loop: CAWSVLKGKETQYF. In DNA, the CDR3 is TGTGCCTGGAGTGTACTAAAGGGGAAGGAGACCCAGTACTTC.

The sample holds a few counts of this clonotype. DNA for the CDR3: TGCGCCAGCAGCCAAGATATTTTGGCAGGCTCCTACGAGCAGTACTTC. Protein: CASSQDILAGSYEQYF. The chain joins TRBV4-1 to TRBJ2-7; D is uncertain. V was shortened by 0 bases and J by 0 bases, with 12 bases between the two germline ends. The CDR3 extends over 16 amino acids. Germline values: CDR1 MGHRA, CDR2 YSYEKL.

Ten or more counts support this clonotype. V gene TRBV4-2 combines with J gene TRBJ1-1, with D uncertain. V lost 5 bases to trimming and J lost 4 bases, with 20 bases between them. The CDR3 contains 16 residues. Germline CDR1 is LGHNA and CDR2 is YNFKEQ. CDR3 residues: CASSFRIRTGPTEAFF. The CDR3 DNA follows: TGTGCCAGCAGCTTCCGAATTCGGACCGGGCCCACTGAAGCTTTCTTT.

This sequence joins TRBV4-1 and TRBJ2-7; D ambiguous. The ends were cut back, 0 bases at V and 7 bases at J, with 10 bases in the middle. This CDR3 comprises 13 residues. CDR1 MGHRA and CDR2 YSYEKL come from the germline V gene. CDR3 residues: CASSQDHGREQYF. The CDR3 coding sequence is TGCGCCAGCAGCCAAGATCATGGAAGGGAGCAGTACTTC.

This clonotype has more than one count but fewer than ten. The DNA of the CDR3 is TGCAGCGTTTGGGAGACAGAGACCTACGAGCAGTACTTC. This codes for CSVWETETYEQYF. The chain recombines TRBV29-1 with TRBJ2-7, with D perhaps assigned TRBD1 or TRBD2 (5 bases each). The CDR3 totals 13 residues. Trimming stripped 5 bases from V and 2 bases from J, with 13 bases between. Germline V gives CDR1 SQVTM, CDR2 ANQGSEA.